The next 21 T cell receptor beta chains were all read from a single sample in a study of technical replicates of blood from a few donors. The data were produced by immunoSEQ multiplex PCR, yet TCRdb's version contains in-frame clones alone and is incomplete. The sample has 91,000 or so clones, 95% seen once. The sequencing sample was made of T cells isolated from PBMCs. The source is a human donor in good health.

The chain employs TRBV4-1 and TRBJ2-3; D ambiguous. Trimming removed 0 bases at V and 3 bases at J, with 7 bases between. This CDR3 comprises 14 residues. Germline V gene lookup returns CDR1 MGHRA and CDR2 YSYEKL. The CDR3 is CASSQEWATDTQYF. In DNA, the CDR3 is TGCGCCAGCAGCCAAGAATGGGCGACAGATACGCAGTATTTT.

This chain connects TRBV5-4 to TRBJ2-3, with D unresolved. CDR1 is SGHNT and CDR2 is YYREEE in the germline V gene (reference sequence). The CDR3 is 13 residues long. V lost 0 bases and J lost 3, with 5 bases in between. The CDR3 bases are TGTGCCAGCAGCTTGGCCCAGACAGATACGCAGTATTTT. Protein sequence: CASSLAQTDTQYF.

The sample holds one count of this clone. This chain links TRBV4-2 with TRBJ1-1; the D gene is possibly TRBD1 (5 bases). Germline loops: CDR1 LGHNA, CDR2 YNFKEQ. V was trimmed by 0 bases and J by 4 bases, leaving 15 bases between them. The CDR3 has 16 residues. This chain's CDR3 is CASSQETGGWGTEAFF. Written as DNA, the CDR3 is TGTGCCAGCAGCCAAGAGACCGGGGGTTGGGGCACTGAAGCTTTCTTT.

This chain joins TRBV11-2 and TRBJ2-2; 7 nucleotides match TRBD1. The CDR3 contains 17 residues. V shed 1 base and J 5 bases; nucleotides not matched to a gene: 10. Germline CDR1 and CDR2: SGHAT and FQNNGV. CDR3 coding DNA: TGTGCCAGCAGCTTAGTGGCCGGGACAGATTATACCGGGGAGCTGTTTTTT. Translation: CASSLVAGTDYTGELFF. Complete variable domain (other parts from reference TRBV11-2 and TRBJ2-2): EAGVAQSPRYKIIEKRQSVAFWCNPISGHATLYWYQQILGQGPKLLIQFQNNGVVDDSQLPKDRFSAERLKGVDSTLKIQPAKLEDSAVYLCASSLVAGTDYTGELFFGEGSRLTVL.

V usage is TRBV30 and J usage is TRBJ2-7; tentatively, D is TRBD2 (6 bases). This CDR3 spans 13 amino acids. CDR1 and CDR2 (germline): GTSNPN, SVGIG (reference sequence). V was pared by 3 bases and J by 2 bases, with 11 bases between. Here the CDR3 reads CAWSKGEAYEQYF. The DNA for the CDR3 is TGTGCCTGGAGCAAAGGGGAGGCCTACGAGCAGTACTTC.

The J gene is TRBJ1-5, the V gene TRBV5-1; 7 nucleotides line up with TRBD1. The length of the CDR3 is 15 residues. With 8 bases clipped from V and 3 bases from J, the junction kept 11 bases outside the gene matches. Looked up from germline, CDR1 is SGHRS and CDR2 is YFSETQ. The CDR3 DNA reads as TGCGCCAGTAGCCCACAACAGGGGAACAATCAGCCCCAGCATTTT. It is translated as CASSPQQGNNQPQHF.

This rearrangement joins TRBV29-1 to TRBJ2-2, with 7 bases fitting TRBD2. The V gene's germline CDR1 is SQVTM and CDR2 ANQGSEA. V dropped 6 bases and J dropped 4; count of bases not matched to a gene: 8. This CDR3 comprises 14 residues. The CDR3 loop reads CSVRLGGSTGELFF. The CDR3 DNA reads TGCAGCGTCCGTTTAGGCGGGAGCACCGGGGAGCTGTTTTTT.

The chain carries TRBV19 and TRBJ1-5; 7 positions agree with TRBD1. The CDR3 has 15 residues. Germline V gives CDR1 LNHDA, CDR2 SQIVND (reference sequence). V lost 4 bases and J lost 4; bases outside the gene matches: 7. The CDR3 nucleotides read TGTGCCAGTAGTAGCCAGGCAGGGGGTAATCAGCCCCAGCATTTT. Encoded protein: CASSSQAGGNQPQHF.

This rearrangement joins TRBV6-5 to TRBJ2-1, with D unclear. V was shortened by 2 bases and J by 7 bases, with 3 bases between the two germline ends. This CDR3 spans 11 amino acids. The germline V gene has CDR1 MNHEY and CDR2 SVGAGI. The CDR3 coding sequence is TGTGCCAGCAGTTACCTGAATGAGCAGTTCTTC. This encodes CASSYLNEQFF.

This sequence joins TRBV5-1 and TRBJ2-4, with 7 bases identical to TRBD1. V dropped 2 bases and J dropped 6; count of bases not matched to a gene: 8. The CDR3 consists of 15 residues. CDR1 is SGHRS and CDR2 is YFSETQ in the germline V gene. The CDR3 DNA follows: TGCGCCAGCAGCTTAGTAACAGGGGAATTAAACATTCAGTACTTC. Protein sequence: CASSLVTGELNIQYF.

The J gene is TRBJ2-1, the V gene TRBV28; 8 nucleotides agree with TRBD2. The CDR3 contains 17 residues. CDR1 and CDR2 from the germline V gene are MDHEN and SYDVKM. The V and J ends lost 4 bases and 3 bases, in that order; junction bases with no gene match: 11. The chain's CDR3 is CASSSPTLAENYNEQFF. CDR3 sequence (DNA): TGTGCCAGCAGTTCCCCCACACTAGCGGAGAACTACAATGAGCAGTTCTTC.

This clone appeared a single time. Here the CDR3 reads CAWEGLYRGAGSPLHF. In nucleotides, the CDR3 is TGTGCCTGGGAAGGCCTATATCGGGGGGCCGGTTCACCCCTCCACTTT. This chain uses TRBV30 with TRBJ1-6, with D maybe TRBD1 (6 bases). The CDR3 length is 16 residues. Between the trimmed V and J ends, which lost 5 bases and 9 bases, there was a span of 23 bases. The germline gives CDR1 GTSNPN, CDR2 SVGIG (reference sequence). The full variable domain, completed using reference TRBV30 and TRBJ1-6, is SQTIHQWPATLVQPVGSPLSLECTVEGTSNPNLYWYRQAAGRGLQLLFYSVGIGQISSEVPQNLSASRPQDRQFILSSKKLLLSDSGFYLCAWEGLYRGAGSPLHFGNGTRLTVT.

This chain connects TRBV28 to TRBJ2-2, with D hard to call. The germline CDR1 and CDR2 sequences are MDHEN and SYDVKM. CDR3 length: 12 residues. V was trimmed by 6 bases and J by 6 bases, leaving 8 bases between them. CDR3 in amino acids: CASSFPAGELFF. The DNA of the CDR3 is TGTGCCAGCAGCTTTCCGGCCGGGGAGCTGTTTTTT.

The CDR3: CASSRGGGNTGELFF. Here the CDR3 DNA reads TGTGCCAGCAGCCGTGGGGGAGGTAACACCGGGGAGCTGTTTTTT. The rearrangement joins TRBV13 to TRBJ2-2; D might be TRBD2 (6 bases). V lost 5 bases, J lost 2 bases, and 12 bases lay in between. The CDR3 is 15 amino acids. The germline CDR1 and CDR2 sequences are PRHDT and FYEKMQ (reference sequence).

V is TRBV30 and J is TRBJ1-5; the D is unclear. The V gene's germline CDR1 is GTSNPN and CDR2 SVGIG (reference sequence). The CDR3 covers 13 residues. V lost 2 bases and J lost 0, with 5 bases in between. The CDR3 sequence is CAWSFNSNQPQHF. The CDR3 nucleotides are TGTGCCTGGAGTTTCAATAGCAATCAGCCCCAGCATTTT.

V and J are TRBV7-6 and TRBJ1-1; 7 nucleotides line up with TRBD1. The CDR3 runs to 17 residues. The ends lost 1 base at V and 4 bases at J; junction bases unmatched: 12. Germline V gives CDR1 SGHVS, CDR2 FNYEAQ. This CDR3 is CASSLGAPGGSSTEAFF. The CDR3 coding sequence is TGTGCCAGCAGCTTAGGTGCGCCAGGGGGAAGTAGCACTGAAGCTTTCTTT.

The CDR3 reads CASSLDRKNTEAFF. CDR3 bases: TGTGCCAGCAGCTTAGACAGGAAGAACACTGAAGCTTTCTTT. The chain carries TRBV11-3 and TRBJ1-1, with unresolved D. This CDR3 has 14 amino acids. V shed 0 bases and J shed 1 base, with 6 bases lying between them. CDR1 is SGHNT and CDR2 is YENEEA in the germline V gene.

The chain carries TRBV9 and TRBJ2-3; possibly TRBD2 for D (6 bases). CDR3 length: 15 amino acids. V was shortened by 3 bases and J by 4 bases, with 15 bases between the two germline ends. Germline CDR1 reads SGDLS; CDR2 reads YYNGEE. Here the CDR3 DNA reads TGTGCCAGCAGCGCGGACTGGCCGGGGGCAGATACGCAGTATTTT. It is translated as CASSADWPGADTQYF.

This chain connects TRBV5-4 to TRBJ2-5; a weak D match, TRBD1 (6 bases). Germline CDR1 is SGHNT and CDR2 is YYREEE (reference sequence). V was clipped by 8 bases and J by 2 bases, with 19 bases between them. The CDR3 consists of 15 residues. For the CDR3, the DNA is TGTGCCAGTAAGAAAATAAACAGGGTTCAAGAGACCCAGTACTTC. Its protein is CASKKINRVQETQYF.

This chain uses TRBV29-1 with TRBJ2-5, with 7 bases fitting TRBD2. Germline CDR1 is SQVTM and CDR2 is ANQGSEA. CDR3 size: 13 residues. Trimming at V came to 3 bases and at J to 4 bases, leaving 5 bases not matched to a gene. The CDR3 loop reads CSVEREMGETQYF. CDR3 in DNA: TGCAGCGTTGAGCGGGAGATGGGAGAGACCCAGTACTTC.

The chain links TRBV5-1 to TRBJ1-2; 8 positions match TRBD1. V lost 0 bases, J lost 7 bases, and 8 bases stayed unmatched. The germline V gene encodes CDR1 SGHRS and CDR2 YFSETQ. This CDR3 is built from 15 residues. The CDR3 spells CASSLGAGGLGGYTF. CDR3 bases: TGCGCCAGCAGCTTGGGGGCAGGGGGCCTTGGTGGCTACACCTTC.